Below are 11 T cell receptor beta chains sequenced from a single sample in a study of blood T cell repertoires in COVID-19. Data came from immunoSEQ multiplex PCR; TCRdb stores just in-frame clones and leaves some out. Of 130,000 to 150,000 clones in the sample, 88% were seen once. The sample was peripheral blood. The receptors here all came from a woman aged 45 to 65 with acute or convalescent COVID-19.

V and J are TRBV5-1 and TRBJ2-2, with D perhaps TRBD1 (5 bases). Between the trimmed V and J ends, which lost 4 bases and 6 bases, there was a span of 7 bases. The germline V gene encodes CDR1 SGHRS and CDR2 YFSETQ. This CDR3 contains 12 residues. The CDR3 is CASSTGSGELFF. In DNA form, the CDR3 reads TGCGCCAGCAGCACAGGTTCCGGGGAGCTGTTTTTT.

This chain links TRBV6-5 with TRBJ1-1; D not certain. Germline V gene data show CDR1 as MNHEY and CDR2 as SVGAGI. The CDR3 has 15 residues. V was clipped by 0 bases and J by 1 base, with 9 bases between them. CDR3 loop: CASSYSSHPNTEAFF. The CDR3 nucleotides read TGTGCCAGCAGTTACTCGAGTCACCCGAACACTGAAGCTTTCTTT.

The rearrangement joins TRBV9 to TRBJ1-4; no clear D gene. The CDR3 contains 14 residues. Germline V CDR1 and CDR2: SGDLS, YYNGEE. The ends were cut back, 0 bases at V and 5 bases at J, with 8 bases in the middle. CDR3: CASSVDNRNEKLFF. CDR3 DNA sequence: TGTGCCAGCAGCGTAGATAACAGAAATGAAAAACTGTTTTTT.

J is TRBJ2-3 and V is TRBV29-1; TRBD1 or TRBD2 may be the D gene (7 bases each). Trimming took off 7 bases at V and 6 bases at J, with 14 bases between the two ends. This CDR3 region has 12 residues. Germline CDR1 and CDR2: SQVTM and ANQGSEA. CDR3 nucleotides: TGCAGCGGGGGGGGACAGTCGGATACGCAGTATTTT. Protein: CSGGGQSDTQYF.

The gene calls are TRBV7-3 and TRBJ2-1, with TRBD2 matching 8 bases. The CDR3 totals 17 residues. Trimming at V came to 5 bases and at J to 0 bases, leaving 9 bases not matched to a gene. From germline, CDR1 is SGHTA and CDR2 FQGTGA. CDR3 region: CASSPRGSGSSYNEQFF. The CDR3 DNA is TGTGCCAGCAGCCCAAGGGGAAGCGGGAGCTCCTACAATGAGCAGTTCTTC.

A remark on this clone: Additional DNA sequences in this sample encode the identical CDR3. This sequence joins TRBV18 and TRBJ1-1, with D perhaps TRBD1 (5 bases). The CDR3 is made up of 14 amino acids. Trimming pared 3 bases from V and 1 base from J, leaving 9 bases between. Germline V lookup: CDR1 KGHSH, CDR2 LQKENI. CDR3 bases: TGTGCCAGCTCACCGGGGCAGGGGAACACTGAAGCTTTCTTT. Its translation: CASSPGQGNTEAFF.

This clone was observed once. The CDR3 bases are TGTGCCAGCAGTTACCCCGGGACAGTCTATGGCTACACCTTC. Residues: CASSYPGTVYGYTF. The chain employs TRBV6-2 or TRBV6-3 and TRBJ1-2; 7 bases agree with TRBD1. The CDR3 has 14 residues. V trimming: 2 bases; J trimming: 4 bases; junction bases outside the gene matches: 4. The germline CDR1 and CDR2 sequences are MNHEY and SVGEGT.

The gene calls are TRBV18 and TRBJ1-6, with D perhaps matching TRBD1 (6 bases). CDR1 is KGHSH and CDR2 is LQKENI in the germline V gene. Trimming shortened V by 6 bases and J by 7 bases, and 10 bases separated the two germline ends. The CDR3 has 13 amino acids. CDR3 amino acids: CASSTGTNSPLHF. CDR3 coding DNA: TGTGCCAGCTCCACAGGGACCAATTCACCCCTCCACTTT.

This chain links TRBV10-2 with TRBJ1-3, with 8 bases fitting TRBD1. The germline gives CDR1 WSHSY, CDR2 SAAADI. This CDR3 spans 15 amino acids. J lost 3 bases, V lost 6 bases, and 7 bases had no gene match. CDR3 DNA: TGCGCCAGCAGGTCGACAGGGGAAGGTGGAAACACCATATATTTT. This codes for CASRSTGEGGNTIYF.

This clone was seen once. The CDR3 here is CASSLASDYGYTF. CDR3 DNA sequence: TGTGCCAGCAGTTTGGCATCCGACTATGGCTACACCTTC. This rearrangement joins TRBV12-3 or TRBV12-4 to TRBJ1-2; no definite D call. V lost 3 bases to trimming and J lost 3 bases, with 8 bases between them. The CDR3 is made up of 13 amino acids.

V gene TRBV6-5 combines with J gene TRBJ1-2; TRBD1 agrees at 9 bases. The V segment lost 2 bases and the J segment 2 bases; nucleotides outside the gene matches: 0. The length of the CDR3 is 14 residues. Germline values: CDR1 MNHEY, CDR2 SVGAGI. The CDR3 sequence is CASSYGTGNYGYTF. CDR3 DNA sequence: TGTGCCAGCAGTTACGGGACAGGGAACTATGGCTACACCTTC.